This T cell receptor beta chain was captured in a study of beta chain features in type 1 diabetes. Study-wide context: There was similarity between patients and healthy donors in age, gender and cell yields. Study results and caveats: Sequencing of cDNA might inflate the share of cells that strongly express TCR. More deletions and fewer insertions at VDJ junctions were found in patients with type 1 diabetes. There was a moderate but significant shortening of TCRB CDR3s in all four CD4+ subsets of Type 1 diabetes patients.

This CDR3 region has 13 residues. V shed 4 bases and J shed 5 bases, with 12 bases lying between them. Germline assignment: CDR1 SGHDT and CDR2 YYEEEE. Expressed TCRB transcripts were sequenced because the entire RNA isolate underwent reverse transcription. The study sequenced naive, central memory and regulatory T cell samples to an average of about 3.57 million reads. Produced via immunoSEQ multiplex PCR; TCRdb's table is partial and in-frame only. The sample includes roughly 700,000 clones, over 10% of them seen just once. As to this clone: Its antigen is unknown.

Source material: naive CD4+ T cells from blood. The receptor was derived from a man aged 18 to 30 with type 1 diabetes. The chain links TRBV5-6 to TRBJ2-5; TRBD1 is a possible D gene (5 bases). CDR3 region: CASSAGFEETQYF. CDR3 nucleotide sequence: TGTGCCAGCAGCGCAGGGTTCGAGGAGACCCAGTACTTC.